A selection of T cell receptor beta chains follows, all from one sample in a study of blood T cells in healthy people across ages. In TCRdb, the 5' RACE reads were re-called with MiXCR into one record per CDR3 protein. The sample carries roughly 1,100,000 distinct CDR3 sequences, around 25% recorded once. The data also belong to a second study, concerning T cells of mothers and their children.

The source material was blood. These receptors all come from a girl aged 2 to 10 in good health. Both conserved end residues are part of each CDR3. The D gene is left open where the match is weak. Clone size, where shown, is once, few, many, or a class for clones that have expanded.

clone size: few
J gene: TRBJ2-6
D gene: -
V gene: TRBV28
CDR3 DNA: TGTGCCAGCAGGCCGGCCCACTCTGGGGCCAACGTCCTGACTTTC
CDR3 protein: CASRPAHSGANVLTF

clone size: few
J gene: TRBJ1-1
D gene: -
V gene: TRBV7-2
CDR3 DNA: TGTGCCAGCGGCTGGACAGCTATGAACACTGAAGCTTTCTTT
CDR3 protein: CASGWTAMNTEAFF

clone size: few
J gene: TRBJ1-1
D gene: TRBD1
V gene: TRBV6-6
CDR3 DNA: TGTGCCAGCTCACGGGACAGGGAGGCTGAAGCTTTCTTT
CDR3 protein: CASSRDREAEAFF

clone size: -
J gene: TRBJ1-1
D gene: -
V gene: TRBV29-1
CDR3 DNA: TGCAGCGTTGTGGAGCGAGAGAAAGCTTTCTTT
CDR3 protein: CSVVEREKAFF

clone size: few
J gene: TRBJ2-3
D gene: TRBD2
V gene: TRBV20-1
CDR3 DNA: TGCAGTGCTGGAGGACTAGCGGGACTGTCAGATACGCAGTATTTT
CDR3 protein: CSAGGLAGLSDTQYF

clone size: -
J gene: TRBJ2-1
D gene: -
V gene: TRBV7-8
CDR3 DNA: TGTGCCAGCAGCCGTTACGAGGCGATTTACAATGAGCAGTTCTTC
CDR3 protein: CASSRYEAIYNEQFF

clone size: -
J gene: TRBJ1-1
D gene: -
V gene: TRBV15
CDR3 DNA: TGTGCCACCAGCAGAAGGGGGGGCGATGAAGCTTTCTTT
CDR3 protein: CATSRRGGDEAFF

clone size: few
J gene: TRBJ2-7
D gene: -
V gene: TRBV6-2/TRBV6-3
CDR3 DNA: TGTGCCACCGGATCAAGCTACGAGCAGTACTTC
CDR3 protein: CATGSSYEQYF

clone size: -
J gene: TRBJ2-5
D gene: -
V gene: TRBV12-3/TRBV12-4
CDR3 DNA: TGTGCCAACAGTTTATTAGCCCTCCCGGGAGAGACCCAGTACTTC
CDR3 protein: CANSLLALPGETQYF

clone size: -
J gene: TRBJ1-4
D gene: -
V gene: TRBV6-6
CDR3 DNA: TGTGCCAGCAGGAGCCCTAATGAAAAACTGTTTTTT
CDR3 protein: CASRSPNEKLFF

clone size: few
J gene: TRBJ2-3
D gene: TRBD2
V gene: TRBV5-1
CDR3 DNA: TGCGCCAGCCGTAGCGGGATACAGAGCACAGATACGCAGTATTTT
CDR3 protein: CASRSGIQSTDTQYF

clone size: -
J gene: TRBJ1-6
D gene: -
V gene: TRBV11-2
CDR3 DNA: TGTGCCAGCAGCCGTCAAGAGGGAAGAGACTTT
CDR3 protein: CASSRQEGRDF

clone size: -
J gene: TRBJ1-2
D gene: TRBD1
V gene: TRBV7-2
CDR3 DNA: TGTGCCAGCAGCTTAGGTGACAGGGACCTCTATGGCTACACCTTC
CDR3 protein: CASSLGDRDLYGYTF

clone size: -
J gene: TRBJ2-1
D gene: -
V gene: TRBV2
CDR3 DNA: TGTGCCGATTGGGGATCAGGCAGCTCCTACAATGAGCAGTTCTTC
CDR3 protein: CADWGSGSSYNEQFF

clone size: -
J gene: TRBJ2-1
D gene: TRBD2
V gene: TRBV7-2
CDR3 DNA: TGTGCCAGCAGCTTAGCCCCTCCTAGGCGGGAGTTAGGGGATGAGCAGTTCTTC
CDR3 protein: CASSLAPPRRELGDEQFF

clone size: few
J gene: TRBJ1-5
D gene: TRBD1
V gene: TRBV20-1
CDR3 DNA: TGCAGTGCTTCTGACAGGGACAATCAGCCCCAGCATTTT
CDR3 protein: CSASDRDNQPQHF

clone size: few
J gene: TRBJ1-4
D gene: -
V gene: TRBV9
CDR3 DNA: TGTGCCAGCAGCCCAGACCGGGGGGAGGATGAAAAACTGTTTTTT
CDR3 protein: CASSPDRGEDEKLFF

clone size: -
J gene: TRBJ1-2
D gene: TRBD1
V gene: TRBV28
CDR3 DNA: TGTGCCAGCAGTTTATACGCAACAGGGGTGTATGAAGGCTACACCTTC
CDR3 protein: CASSLYATGVYEGYTF